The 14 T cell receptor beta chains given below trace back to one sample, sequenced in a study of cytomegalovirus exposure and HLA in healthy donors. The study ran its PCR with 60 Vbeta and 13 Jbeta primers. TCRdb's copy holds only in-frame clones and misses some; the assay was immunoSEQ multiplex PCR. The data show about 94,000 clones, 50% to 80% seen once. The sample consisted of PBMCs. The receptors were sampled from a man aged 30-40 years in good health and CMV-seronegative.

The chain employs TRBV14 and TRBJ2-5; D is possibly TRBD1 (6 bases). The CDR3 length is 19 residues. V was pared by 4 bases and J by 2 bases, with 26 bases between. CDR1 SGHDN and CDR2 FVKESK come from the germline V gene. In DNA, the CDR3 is TGTGCCAGCAGCCGGACCGTCCGATATAACTCAGGGGTTCAAGAGACCCAGTACTTC. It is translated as CASSRTVRYNSGVQETQYF.

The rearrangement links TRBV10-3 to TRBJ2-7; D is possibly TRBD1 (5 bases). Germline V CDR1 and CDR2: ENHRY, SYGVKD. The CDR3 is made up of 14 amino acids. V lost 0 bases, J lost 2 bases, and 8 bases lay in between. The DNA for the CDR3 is TGTGCCATCAGTGAGTCTTCGACAGCCTACGAGCAGTACTTC. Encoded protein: CAISESSTAYEQYF.

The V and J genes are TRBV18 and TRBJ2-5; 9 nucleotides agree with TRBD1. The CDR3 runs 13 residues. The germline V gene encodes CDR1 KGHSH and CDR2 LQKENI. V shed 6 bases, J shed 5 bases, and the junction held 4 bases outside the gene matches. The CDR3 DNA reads TGTGCCAGCTCCAGGGACAGGGACGAGACCCAGTACTTC. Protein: CASSRDRDETQYF.

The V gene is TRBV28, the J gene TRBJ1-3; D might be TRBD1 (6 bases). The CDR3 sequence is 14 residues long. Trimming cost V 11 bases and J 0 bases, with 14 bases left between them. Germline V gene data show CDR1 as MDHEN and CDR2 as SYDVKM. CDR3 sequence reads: CAGGDIGSGNTIYF. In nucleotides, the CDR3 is TGTGCCGGGGGGGACATCGGCTCTGGAAACACCATATATTTT.

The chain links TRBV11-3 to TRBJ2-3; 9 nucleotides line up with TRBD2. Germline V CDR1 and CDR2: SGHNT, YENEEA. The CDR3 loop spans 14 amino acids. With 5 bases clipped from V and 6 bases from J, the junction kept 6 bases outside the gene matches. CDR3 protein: CASSQGLATDTQYF. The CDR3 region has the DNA TGTGCCAGCAGCCAGGGACTAGCAACGGATACGCAGTATTTT.

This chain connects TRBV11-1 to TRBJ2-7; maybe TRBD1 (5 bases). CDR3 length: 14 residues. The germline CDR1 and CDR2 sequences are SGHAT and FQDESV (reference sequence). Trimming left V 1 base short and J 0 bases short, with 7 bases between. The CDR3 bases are TGTGCCAGCAGCTTAGACAGGTTCTCCTACGAGCAGTACTTC. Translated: CASSLDRFSYEQYF.

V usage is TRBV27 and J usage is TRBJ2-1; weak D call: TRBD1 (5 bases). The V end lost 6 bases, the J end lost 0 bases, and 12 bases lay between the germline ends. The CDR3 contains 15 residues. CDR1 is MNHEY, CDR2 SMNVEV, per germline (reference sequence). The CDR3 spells CASRTELSSYNEQFF. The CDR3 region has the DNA TGTGCCAGCAGGACAGAGCTAAGCTCCTACAATGAGCAGTTCTTC.

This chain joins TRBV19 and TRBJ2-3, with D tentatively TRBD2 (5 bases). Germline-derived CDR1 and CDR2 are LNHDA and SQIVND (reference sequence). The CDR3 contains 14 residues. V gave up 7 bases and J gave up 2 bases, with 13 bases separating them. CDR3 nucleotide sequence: TGTGCCAGTACGGAAGCGGCGAACACAGATACGCAGTATTTT. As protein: CASTEAANTDTQYF.

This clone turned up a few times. CDR3 in amino acids: CASSWGTGPSPLHF. As DNA, the CDR3 is TGTGCCAGCAGTTGGGGGACAGGGCCTTCACCCCTCCACTTT. This chain links TRBV6-1 with TRBJ1-6, with 9 bases fitting TRBD1. Trimming took 5 bases from V and 9 from J; bases not matched to a gene: 5. The germline V gene encodes CDR1 MNHNS and CDR2 SASEGT. The CDR3 consists of 14 residues.

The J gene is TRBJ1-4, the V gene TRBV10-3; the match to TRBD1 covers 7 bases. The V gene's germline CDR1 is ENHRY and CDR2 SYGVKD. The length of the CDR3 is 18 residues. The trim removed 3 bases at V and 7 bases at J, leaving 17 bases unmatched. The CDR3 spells CAISDRQGTGSLTEKLFF. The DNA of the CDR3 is TGTGCCATCAGTGATAGACAGGGTACTGGATCTTTGACTGAAAAACTGTTTTTT.

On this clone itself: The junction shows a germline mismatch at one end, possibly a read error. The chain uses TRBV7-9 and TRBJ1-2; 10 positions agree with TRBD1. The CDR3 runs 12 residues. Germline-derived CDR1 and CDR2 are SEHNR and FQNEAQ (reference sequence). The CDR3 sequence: CASSPRTGGYAF. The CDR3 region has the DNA TGTGCCAGCAGCCCGAGGACAGGGGGGTACGCCTTC.

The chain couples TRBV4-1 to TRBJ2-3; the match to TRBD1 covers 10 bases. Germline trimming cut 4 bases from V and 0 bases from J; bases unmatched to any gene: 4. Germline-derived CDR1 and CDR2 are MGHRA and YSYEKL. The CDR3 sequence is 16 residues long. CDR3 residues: CASSRPGQGSTDTQYF. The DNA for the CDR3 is TGCGCCAGCAGCCGACCGGGACAGGGGAGCACAGATACGCAGTATTTT.

In nucleotides, the CDR3 is TGTGCCAGCAGTTTTGGGGCGGGGTTGATGCAGCCCCAGCATTTT. Translating gives CASSFGAGLMQPQHF. The chain combines TRBV27 with TRBJ1-5, with D possibly being TRBD1 (5 bases). This CDR3 contains 15 residues. The ends were cut back, 3 bases at V and 7 bases at J, with 16 bases in the middle. The germline V gene encodes CDR1 MNHEY and CDR2 SMNVEV (reference sequence).

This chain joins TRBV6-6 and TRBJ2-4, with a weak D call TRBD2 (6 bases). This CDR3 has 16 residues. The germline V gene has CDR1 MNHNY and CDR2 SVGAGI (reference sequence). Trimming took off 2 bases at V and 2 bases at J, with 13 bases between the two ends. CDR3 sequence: CASSYGGGLSKNIQYF. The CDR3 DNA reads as TGTGCCAGCAGTTACGGAGGAGGGTTGTCCAAAAACATTCAGTACTTC.